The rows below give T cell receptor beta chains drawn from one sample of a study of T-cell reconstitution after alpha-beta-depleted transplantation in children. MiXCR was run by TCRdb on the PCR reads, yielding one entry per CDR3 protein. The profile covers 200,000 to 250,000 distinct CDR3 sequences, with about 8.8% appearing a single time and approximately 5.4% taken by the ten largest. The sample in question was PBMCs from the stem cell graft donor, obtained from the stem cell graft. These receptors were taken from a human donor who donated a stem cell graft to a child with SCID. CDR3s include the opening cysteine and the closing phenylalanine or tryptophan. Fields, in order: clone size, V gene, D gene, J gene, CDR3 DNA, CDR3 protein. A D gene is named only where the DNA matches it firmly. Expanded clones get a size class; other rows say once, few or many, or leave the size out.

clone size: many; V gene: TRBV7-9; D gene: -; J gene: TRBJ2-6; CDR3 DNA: TGTGCCAGCAGCTTTCCGGGGAGTGGGGCCAACGTCCTGACTTTC; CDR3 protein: CASSFPGSGANVLTF
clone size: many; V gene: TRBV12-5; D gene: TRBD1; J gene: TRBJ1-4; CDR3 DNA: TGTGCTAGTGGTTTGGGGGCGAGACAGGGGGCAACTAATGAAAAACTGTTTTTT; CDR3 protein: CASGLGARQGATNEKLFF
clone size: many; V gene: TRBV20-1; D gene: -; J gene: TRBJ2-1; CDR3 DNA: TGCAGTGCTAAGCGGGCCTACAATGAGCAGTTCTTC; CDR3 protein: CSAKRAYNEQFF
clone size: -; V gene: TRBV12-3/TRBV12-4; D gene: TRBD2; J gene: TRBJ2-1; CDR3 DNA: TGTGCCAGCAGTTTCCCTACCTACGGACTAGCGAAGAACAATGAGCAGTTCTTC; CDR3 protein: CASSFPTYGLAKNNEQFF
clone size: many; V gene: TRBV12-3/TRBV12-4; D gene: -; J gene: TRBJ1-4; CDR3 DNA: TGTGCCCCGGCCGGACGAACTAATGAAAAACTGTTTTTT; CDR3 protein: CAPAGRTNEKLFF
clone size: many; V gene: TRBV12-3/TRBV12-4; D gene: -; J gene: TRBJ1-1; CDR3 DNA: TGTGCCAGCAGAAAACACAGGGACACGAACACTGAAGCTTTCTTT; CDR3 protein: CASRKHRDTNTEAFF
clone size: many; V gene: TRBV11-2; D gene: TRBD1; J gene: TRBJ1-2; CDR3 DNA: TGTGCCAGCAGCTTAGGGGCCAGGGGGGTCTACACCTTC; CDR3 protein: CASSLGARGVYTF
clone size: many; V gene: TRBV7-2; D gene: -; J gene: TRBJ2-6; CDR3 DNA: TGTGCCAGCAGCTTAGGACGGATCAGACCCGAAAATCTCTCTGGGGCCAACGTCCTGACTTTC; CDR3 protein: CASSLGRIRPENLSGANVLTF
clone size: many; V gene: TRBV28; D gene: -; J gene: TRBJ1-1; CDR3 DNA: TGTGCCAGCAGGCCCTGGTTGCTCACTGAAGCTTTCTTT; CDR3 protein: CASRPWLLTEAFF
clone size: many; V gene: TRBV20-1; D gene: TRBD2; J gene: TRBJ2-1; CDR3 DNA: TGCAGTGCTAGGAGACTAGCGGGGAACTACAATGAGCAGTTCTTC; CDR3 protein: CSARRLAGNYNEQFF
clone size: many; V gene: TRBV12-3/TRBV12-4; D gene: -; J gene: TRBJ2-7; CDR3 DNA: TGTGCCAGCAGTACTCGGATCTACGAGCAGTACTTC; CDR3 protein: CASSTRIYEQYF
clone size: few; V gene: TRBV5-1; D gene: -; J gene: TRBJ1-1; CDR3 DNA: TGCGCCAGCAGCTTGGTTGGGGTCAGGCAAAACACTGAAGCTTTCTTT; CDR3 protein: CASSLVGVRQNTEAFF
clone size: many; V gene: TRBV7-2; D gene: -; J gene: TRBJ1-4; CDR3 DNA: TGTGCCAGCAGCTTAGGGGTGGGCGGAGGAGGAGAAAAACTGTTTTTT; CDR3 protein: CASSLGVGGGGEKLFF
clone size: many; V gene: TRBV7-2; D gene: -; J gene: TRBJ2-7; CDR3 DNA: TGTGCCAGCAGCTTAGTTGGGGGTGGTAGCTCCTACGAGCAGTACTTC; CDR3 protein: CASSLVGGGSSYEQYF
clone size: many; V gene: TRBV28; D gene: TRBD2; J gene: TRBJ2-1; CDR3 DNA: TGTGCCAGCAGTTTCGGGGGTAGCGGGGGAAATGAGCAGTTCTTC; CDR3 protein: CASSFGGSGGNEQFF
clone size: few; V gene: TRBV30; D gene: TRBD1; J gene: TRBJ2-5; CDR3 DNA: TGTGCCTGGAGTGAGGGGACAGGGACTGAGGAGACCCAGTACTTC; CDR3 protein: CAWSEGTGTEETQYF
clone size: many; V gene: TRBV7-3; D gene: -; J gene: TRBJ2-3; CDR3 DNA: TGCGCCAGCAGCTTGGTTGGGGCAGATACGCAGTATTTT; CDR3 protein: CASSLVGADTQYF
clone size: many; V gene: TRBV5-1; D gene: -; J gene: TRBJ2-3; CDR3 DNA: TGCGCCAGCAGCTTGGGCCTCTTTACAGATACGCAGTATTTT; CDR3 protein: CASSLGLFTDTQYF
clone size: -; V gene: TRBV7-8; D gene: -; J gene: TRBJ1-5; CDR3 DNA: TGTGCCAGCAGCTTAGCAGGGTTTCAGCCCCAGCATTTT; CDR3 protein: CASSLAGFQPQHF
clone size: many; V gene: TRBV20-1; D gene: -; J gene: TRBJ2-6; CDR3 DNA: TGCAGTGCTATAGGCAGATCCCTCTCAGGGGCCAACGTCCTGACTTTC; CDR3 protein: CSAIGRSLSGANVLTF
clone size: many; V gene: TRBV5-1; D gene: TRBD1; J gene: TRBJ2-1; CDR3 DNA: TGCGCCAGCAGCCACACGGGACAGGGGGCGAGAAATGAGCAGTTCTTC; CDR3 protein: CASSHTGQGARNEQFF
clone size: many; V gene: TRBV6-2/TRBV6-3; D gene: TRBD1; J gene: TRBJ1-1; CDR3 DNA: TGTGCCAGCAGTTACAGACAGGGGGCTCGAACTGAAGCTTTCTTT; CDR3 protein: CASSYRQGARTEAFF
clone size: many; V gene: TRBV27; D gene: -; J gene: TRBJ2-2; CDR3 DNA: TGTGCCAGCAGCCTCAACCCTTCCTGGGAGCTGTTTTTT; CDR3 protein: CASSLNPSWELFF
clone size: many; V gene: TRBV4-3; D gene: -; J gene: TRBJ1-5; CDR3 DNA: TGCGCCAGCAGCCCAGGGGCAGGGACCCAGCCCCAGCATTTT; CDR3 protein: CASSPGAGTQPQHF
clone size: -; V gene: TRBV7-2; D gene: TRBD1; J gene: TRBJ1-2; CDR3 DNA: TGTGCCAGCAGCAGACGGACAGGGGAATATGGCTACACCTTC; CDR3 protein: CASSRRTGEYGYTF
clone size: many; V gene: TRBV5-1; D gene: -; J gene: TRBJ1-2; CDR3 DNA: TGCGCCAGCAGCCGCTCCGAAGCGGATGGCTACACCTTC; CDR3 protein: CASSRSEADGYTF
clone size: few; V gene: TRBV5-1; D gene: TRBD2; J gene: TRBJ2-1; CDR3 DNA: TGCGCCAGCAGCTTTTCGGGACTAGCGGGGGGGCACGAGCAGTTCTTC; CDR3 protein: CASSFSGLAGGHEQFF
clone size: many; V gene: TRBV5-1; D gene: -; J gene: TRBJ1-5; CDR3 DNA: TGCGCCAGCAGCTTGGAGCCGTCTAGCAATCAGCCCCAGCATTTT; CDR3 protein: CASSLEPSSNQPQHF
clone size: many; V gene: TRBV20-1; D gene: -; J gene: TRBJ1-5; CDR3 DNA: TGCAGTGCTAGAGAAAATAGGAATAGCAATCAGCCCCAGCATTTT; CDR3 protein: CSARENRNSNQPQHF
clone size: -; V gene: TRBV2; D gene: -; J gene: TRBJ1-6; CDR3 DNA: TGTGCCAGCAGGCGACAAACCGACGGATCTCGGCCCCTCCACTTT; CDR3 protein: CASRRQTDGSRPLHF
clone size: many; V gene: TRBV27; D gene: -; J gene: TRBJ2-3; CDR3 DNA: TGTGCCAGCAGTCGGACTCCTTGGGATCCAGATACGCAGTATTTT; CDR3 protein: CASSRTPWDPDTQYF
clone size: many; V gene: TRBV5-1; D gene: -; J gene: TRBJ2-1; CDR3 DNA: TGCGCCAGCAGCTTGGTAACGGGGGGCGAGCAGTTCTTC; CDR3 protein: CASSLVTGGEQFF
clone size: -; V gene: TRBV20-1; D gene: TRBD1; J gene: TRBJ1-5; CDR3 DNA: TGCTGCGCTGGCGGACAGGGGGCTTTTGGCAATCAGCCCCAGCATTTT; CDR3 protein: CCAGGQGAFGNQPQHF
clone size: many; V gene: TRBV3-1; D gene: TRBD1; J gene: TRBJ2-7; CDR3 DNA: TGTGCCAGCAGCCAGGGACAGGGGTACTACGAGCAGTACTTC; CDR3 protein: CASSQGQGYYEQYF
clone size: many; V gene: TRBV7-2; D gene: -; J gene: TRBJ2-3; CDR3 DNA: TGTGCCAGCAGCTTACTTTACGGCAGGATCTCAGATACGCAGTATTTT; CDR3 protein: CASSLLYGRISDTQYF
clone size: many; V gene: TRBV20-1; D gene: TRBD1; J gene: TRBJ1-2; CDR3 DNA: TGCAGTGCTAGAACAGGGGCGTTCAACTATGGCTACACCTTC; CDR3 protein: CSARTGAFNYGYTF
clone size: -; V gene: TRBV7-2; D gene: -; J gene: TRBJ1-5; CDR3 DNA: TGTGCCAGCAGCTTAGGACTCGCAGGGGCCGTCGGGGTATCGCAGCATTTT; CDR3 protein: CASSLGLAGAVGVSQHF
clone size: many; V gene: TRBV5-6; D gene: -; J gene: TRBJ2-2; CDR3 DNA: TGTGCCAGCAGCTTGTCCTGGGGTGTCCCCGGGGAGCTGTTTTTT; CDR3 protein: CASSLSWGVPGELFF
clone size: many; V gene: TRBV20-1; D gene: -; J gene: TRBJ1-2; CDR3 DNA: TGCAGTGCTACCCCCTCGGGGCTTGGCGACTATGGCTACACCTTC; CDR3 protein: CSATPSGLGDYGYTF
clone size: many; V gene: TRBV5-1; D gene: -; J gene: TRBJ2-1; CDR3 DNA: TGCGCCAGCAGCTTGACCCGGGGGAATGAGCAGTTCTTC; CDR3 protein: CASSLTRGNEQFF
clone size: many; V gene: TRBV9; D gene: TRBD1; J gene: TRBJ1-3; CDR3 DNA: TGTGCCAGCAGCGTCCGGGACAGCTATTACTCTGGAAACACCATATATTTT; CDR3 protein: CASSVRDSYYSGNTIYF
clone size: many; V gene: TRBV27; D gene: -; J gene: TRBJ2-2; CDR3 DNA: TGTGCCAGCAGTTTACGCCACACCGGGGAGCTGTTTTTT; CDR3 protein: CASSLRHTGELFF
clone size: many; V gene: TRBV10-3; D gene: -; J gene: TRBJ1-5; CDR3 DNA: TGTGCCATCAGTGAGCAGGGTAGGAACAATCAGCCCCAGCATTTT; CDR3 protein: CAISEQGRNNQPQHF
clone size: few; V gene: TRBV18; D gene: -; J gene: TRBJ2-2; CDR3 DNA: TGTGCCAGCTCACCACGGGGGCCGGGGTCCGGGGAGCTGTTTTTT; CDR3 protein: CASSPRGPGSGELFF
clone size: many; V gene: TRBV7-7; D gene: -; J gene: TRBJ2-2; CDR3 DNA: TGTGCCAGCAGCTCTAAATACACCGGGGAGCTGTTTTTT; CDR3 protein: CASSSKYTGELFF
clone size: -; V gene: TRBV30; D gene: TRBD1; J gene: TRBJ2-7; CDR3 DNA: TGTGCCTGGTCCCCGGGACAGACCTACGAGCAGTACTTC; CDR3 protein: CAWSPGQTYEQYF
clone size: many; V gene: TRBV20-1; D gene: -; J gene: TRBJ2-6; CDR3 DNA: TGCAGTGCTAGAGATTCGAAGCCTGGGGCCAACGTCCTGACTTTC; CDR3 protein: CSARDSKPGANVLTF
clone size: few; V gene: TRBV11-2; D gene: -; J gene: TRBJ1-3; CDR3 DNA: TGTGCCAGCAGCCCCGCCGGGTACGGAAACACCATATATTTT; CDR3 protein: CASSPAGYGNTIYF
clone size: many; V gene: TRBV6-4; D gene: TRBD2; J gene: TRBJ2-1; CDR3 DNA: TGTGCCAGCAGTGACTCTAGCGGGGGCCCCTACAATGAGCAGTTCTTC; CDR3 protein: CASSDSSGGPYNEQFF
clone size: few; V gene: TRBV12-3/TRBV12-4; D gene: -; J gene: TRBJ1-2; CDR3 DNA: TGTGCCAGCACCGCCTCAGGGAACCTTTATGGCTACACCTTC; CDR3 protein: CASTASGNLYGYTF
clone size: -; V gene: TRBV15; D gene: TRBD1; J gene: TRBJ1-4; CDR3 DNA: TGTGCCACCAGCAGAGGGGGGACAGACCTTGAAAAACTGTTTTTT; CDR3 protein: CATSRGGTDLEKLFF
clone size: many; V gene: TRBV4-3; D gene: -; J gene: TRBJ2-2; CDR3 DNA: TGCGCCAGCAGCCAAGGTCAGGGACACACCGGGGAGCTGTTTTTT; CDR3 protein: CASSQGQGHTGELFF